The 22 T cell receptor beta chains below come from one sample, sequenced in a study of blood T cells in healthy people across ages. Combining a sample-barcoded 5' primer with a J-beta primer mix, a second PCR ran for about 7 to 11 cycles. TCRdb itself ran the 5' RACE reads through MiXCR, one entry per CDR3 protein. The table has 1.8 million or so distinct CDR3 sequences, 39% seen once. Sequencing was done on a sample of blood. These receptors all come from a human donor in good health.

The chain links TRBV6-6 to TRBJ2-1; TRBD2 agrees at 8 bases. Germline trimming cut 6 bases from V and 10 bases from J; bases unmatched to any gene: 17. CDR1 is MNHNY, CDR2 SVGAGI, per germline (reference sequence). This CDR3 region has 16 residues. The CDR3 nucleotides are TGTGCCAGCAGGTCCTCCGGGACTAGACCGAGAGGGGAGCAGTTCTTC. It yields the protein CASRSSGTRPRGEQFF.

The CDR3 spells CAGKNRVEQYF. The CDR3, as DNA: TGTGCCGGCAAGAACAGGGTCGAGCAGTACTTC. This rearrangement joins TRBV6-2 or TRBV6-3 to TRBJ2-5; D might be TRBD1 (6 bases). Gene TRBJ2-7 matches the end of the DNA better, so the J call may be wrong. The V gene's germline CDR1 is MNHEY and CDR2 SVGEGT. The CDR3 runs 11 residues.

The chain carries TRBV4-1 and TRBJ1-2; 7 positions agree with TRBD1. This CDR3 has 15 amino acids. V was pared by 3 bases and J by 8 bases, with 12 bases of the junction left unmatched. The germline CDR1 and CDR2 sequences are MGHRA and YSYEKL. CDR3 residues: CASSHLLDRPDGYTF. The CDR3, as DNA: TGCGCCAGCAGCCATCTCCTGGACAGGCCTGACGGCTACACCTTC.

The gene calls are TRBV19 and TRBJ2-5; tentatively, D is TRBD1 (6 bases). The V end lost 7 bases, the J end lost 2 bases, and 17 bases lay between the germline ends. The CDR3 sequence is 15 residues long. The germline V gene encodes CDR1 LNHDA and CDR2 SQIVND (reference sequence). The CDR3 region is CASNPGVGGQETQYF. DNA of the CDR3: TGTGCCAGTAACCCAGGGGTTGGAGGTCAAGAGACCCAGTACTTC.

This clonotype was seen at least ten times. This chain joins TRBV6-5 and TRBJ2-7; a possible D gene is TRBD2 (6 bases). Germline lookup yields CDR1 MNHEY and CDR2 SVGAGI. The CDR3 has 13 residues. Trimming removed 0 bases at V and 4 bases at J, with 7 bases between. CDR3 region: CASSYSGRYEQYF. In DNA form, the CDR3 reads TGTGCCAGCAGTTACTCAGGGAGGTACGAGCAGTACTTC.

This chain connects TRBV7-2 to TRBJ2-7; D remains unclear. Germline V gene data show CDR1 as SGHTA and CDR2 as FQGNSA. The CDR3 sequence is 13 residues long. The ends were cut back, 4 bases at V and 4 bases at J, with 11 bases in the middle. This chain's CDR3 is CASSSQNGYEQYF. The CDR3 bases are TGTGCCAGCAGCTCCCAGAACGGGTACGAGCAGTACTTC.

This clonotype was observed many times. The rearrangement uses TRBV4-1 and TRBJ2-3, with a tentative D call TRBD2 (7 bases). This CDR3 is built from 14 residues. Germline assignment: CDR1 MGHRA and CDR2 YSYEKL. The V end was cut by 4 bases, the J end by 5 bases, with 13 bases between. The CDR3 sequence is CASSLGASGDTQYF. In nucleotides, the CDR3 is TGCGCCAGCAGCCTGGGGGCTAGCGGAGATACGCAGTATTTT.

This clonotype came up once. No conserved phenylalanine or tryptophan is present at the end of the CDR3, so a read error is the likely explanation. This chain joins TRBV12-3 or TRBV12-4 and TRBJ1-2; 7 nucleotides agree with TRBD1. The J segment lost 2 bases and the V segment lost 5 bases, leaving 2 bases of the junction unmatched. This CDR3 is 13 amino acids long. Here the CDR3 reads CASSKTGNYGYTL. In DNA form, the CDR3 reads TGTGCCAGCAGTAAGACAGGGAACTATGGCTACACCCTC.

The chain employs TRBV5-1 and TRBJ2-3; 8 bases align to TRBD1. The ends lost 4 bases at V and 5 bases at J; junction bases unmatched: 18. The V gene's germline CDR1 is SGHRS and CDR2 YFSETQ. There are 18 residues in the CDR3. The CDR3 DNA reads TGCGCCAGCAGCCCCGGGACAGGTCGCGTCTGGTCTGGAGATACGCAGTATTTT. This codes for CASSPGTGRVWSGDTQYF.

Here the CDR3 DNA reads TGTGCCAGCAGCCCCAGAGTAAGACAGATGAACACTGAAGCTTTCTTT. Its protein product is CASSPRVRQMNTEAFF. The chain has TRBV7-9 and TRBJ1-1, with D maybe TRBD1 (5 bases). The germline V gene encodes CDR1 SEHNR and CDR2 FQNEAQ (reference sequence). The V end lost 5 bases, the J end lost 0 bases, and 16 bases lay between the germline ends. The CDR3 is 16 residues long.

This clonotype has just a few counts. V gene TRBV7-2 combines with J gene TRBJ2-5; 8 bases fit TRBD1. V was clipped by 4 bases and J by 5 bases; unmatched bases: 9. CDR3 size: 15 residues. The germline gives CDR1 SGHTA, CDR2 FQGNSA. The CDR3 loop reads CASSYQQGEGETQYF. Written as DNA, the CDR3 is TGTGCCAGCAGCTACCAACAGGGGGAAGGCGAGACCCAGTACTTC.

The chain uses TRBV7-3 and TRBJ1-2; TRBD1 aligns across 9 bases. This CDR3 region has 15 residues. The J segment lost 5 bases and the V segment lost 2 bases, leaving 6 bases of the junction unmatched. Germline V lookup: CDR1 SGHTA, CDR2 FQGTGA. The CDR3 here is CASSLGTGYEYGYTF. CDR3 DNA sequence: TGTGCCAGCAGCTTAGGGACAGGGTATGAGTATGGCTACACCTTC.

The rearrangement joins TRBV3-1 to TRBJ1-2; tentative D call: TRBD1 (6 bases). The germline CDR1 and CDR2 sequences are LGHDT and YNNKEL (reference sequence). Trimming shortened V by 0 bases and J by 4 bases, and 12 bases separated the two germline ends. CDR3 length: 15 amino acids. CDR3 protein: CASSQEGHSGYGYTF. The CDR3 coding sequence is TGTGCCAGCAGCCAAGAGGGACATAGTGGCTATGGCTACACCTTC.

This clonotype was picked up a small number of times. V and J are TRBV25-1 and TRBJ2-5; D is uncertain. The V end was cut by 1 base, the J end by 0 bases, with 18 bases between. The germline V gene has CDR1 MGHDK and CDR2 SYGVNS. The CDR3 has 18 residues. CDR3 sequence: CASSEFFKTALNQETQYF. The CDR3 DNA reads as TGTGCCAGCAGTGAATTTTTTAAAACAGCTCTTAACCAAGAGACCCAGTACTTC.

The CDR3 DNA reads as TGTGCCAGCTCACGTGGACAGTCCCCCTACAATGAGCAGTTCTTC. Its translation: CASSRGQSPYNEQFF. The chain joins TRBV18 to TRBJ2-1; possible D gene TRBD1, 6 bases. Trimming shortened V by 4 bases and J by 2 bases, and 12 bases separated the two germline ends. CDR1 KGHSH and CDR2 LQKENI come from the germline V gene. The CDR3 has 15 amino acids. The variable domain in full, completed from reference TRBV18 and TRBJ2-1, reads NAGVMQNPRHLVRRRGQEARLRCSPMKGHSHVYWYRQLPEEGLKFMVYLQKENIIDESGMPKERFSAEFPKEGPSILRIQQVVRGDSAAYFCASSRGQSPYNEQFFGPGTRLTVL.

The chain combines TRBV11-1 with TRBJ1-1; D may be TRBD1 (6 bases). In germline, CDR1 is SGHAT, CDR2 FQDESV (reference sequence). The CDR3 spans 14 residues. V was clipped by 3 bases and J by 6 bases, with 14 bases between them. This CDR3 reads CASSFTGLSPEAFF. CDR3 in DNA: TGTGCCAGCAGCTTTACAGGGCTCTCTCCTGAAGCTTTCTTT.

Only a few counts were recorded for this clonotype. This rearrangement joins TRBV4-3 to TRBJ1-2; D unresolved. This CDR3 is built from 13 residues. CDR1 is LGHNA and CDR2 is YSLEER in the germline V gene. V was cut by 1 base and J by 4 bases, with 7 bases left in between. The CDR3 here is CASSQGLSYGYTF. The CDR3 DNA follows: TGCGCCAGCAGCCAAGGTCTTTCCTATGGCTACACCTTC.

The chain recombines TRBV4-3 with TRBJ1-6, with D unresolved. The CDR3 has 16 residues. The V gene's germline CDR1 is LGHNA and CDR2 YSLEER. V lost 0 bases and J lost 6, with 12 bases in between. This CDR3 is CASSQDWNRFNSPLHF. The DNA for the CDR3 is TGCGCCAGCAGCCAAGATTGGAACAGATTTAATTCACCCCTCCACTTT.

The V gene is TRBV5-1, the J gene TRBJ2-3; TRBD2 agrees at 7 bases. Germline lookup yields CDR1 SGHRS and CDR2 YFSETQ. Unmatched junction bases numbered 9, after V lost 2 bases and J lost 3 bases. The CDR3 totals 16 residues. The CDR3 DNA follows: TGCGCCAGCAGCTTCGAACCTAGCGGAGCGACAGATACGCAGTATTTT. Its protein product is CASSFEPSGATDTQYF.

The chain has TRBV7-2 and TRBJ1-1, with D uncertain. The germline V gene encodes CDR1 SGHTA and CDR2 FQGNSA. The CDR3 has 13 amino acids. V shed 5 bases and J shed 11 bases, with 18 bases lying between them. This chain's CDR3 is CASSPYRAIDAFF. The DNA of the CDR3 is TGTGCCAGCAGCCCATACCGGGCCATCGACGCTTTCTTT.

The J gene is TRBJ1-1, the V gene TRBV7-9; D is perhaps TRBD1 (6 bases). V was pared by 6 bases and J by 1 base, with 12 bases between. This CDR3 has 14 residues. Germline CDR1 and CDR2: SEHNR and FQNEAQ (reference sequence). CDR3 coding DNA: TGTGCCAGCAGTTACGAGGGGGAGAACACTGAAGCTTTCTTT. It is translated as CASSYEGENTEAFF.

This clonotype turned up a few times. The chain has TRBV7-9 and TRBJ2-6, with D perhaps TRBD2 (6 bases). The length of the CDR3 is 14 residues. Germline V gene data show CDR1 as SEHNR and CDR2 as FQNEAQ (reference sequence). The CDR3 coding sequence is TGTAGTGGCGGGGCCCCCTCTGGGGCCAACGTCCTGACTTTC. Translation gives CSGGAPSGANVLTF.